Listed here are 5 T cell receptor beta chains from one sample, sequenced in a study of spatial heterogeneity in lung cancer. Study-level results: Mutation counts in tumors were tracked by counts of expanded intratumoral alpha and beta TCRs.

As for time point: sample taken at primary tumor resection. TCRdb called the 5' RACE reads again in MiXCR, with one record for every CDR3 protein. This sample has 7,200 or so distinct CDR3 sequences; around 7% occur once, and the top ten carry roughly 19%. No antigen has been identified for these receptors. Specimen: lung tumor tissue, collected at surgery. The source is a female donor with early-stage non-small cell lung cancer.

This rearrangement joins TRBV5-1 to TRBJ2-7; D is uncertain. Trimming took off 2 bases at V and 2 bases at J, with 11 bases between the two ends. Germline CDR1 reads SGHRS; CDR2 reads YFSETQ. The CDR3 runs to 14 residues. This CDR3 reads CASSFDGQTYEQYV. The CDR3 region has the DNA TGCGCCAGCAGCTTCGACGGTCAGACCTACGAGCAGTACGTC.

This clonotype was detected many times. The CDR3 region is CSARSAGRSYNEQFF. DNA for the CDR3: TGCAGTGCTAGATCGGCGGGAAGATCCTACAATGAGCAGTTCTTC. J is TRBJ2-1 and V is TRBV20-1; TRBD2 is a possible D gene (6 bases). The CDR3 length is 15 residues. Trimming cost V 2 bases and J 1 base, with 12 bases left between them. Per germline, CDR1 DFQATT and CDR2 SNEGSKA (reference sequence).

The chain is built from TRBV3-1 and TRBJ2-2, with D unclear. The germline CDR1 and CDR2 sequences are LGHDT and YNNKEL (reference sequence). The V end was cut by 4 bases, the J end by 2 bases, with 17 bases between. This CDR3 comprises 17 residues. CDR3 DNA: TGTGCCAGCAGCCTCGCAATGGGCTTCTCAAACACCGGGGAGCTGTTTTTT. Its protein product is CASSLAMGFSNTGELFF.

This clonotype was seen many times. The V call is TRBV14, the J call TRBJ2-5, with 11 nucleotides matching TRBD1. The CDR3 extends over 16 amino acids. Germline V gives CDR1 SGHDN, CDR2 FVKESK. V lost 3 bases to trimming and J lost 0 bases; unmatched junction nucleotides: 3. CDR3 sequence (DNA): TGTGCCAGCAGCCAGCCGGACAGGGGGCACCAAGAGACCCAGTACTTC. It translates to CASSQPDRGHQETQYF.

This sequence joins TRBV13 and TRBJ2-5; 10 bases line up with TRBD1. Germline loops: CDR1 PRHDT, CDR2 FYEKMQ (reference sequence). The CDR3 is 15 amino acids. V shed 5 bases, J shed 6 bases, and the junction held 9 bases outside the gene matches. CDR3 region: CASSNSRTGGKTQYF. CDR3 bases: TGTGCCAGCAGCAACTCCCGGACAGGGGGGAAGACCCAGTACTTC.